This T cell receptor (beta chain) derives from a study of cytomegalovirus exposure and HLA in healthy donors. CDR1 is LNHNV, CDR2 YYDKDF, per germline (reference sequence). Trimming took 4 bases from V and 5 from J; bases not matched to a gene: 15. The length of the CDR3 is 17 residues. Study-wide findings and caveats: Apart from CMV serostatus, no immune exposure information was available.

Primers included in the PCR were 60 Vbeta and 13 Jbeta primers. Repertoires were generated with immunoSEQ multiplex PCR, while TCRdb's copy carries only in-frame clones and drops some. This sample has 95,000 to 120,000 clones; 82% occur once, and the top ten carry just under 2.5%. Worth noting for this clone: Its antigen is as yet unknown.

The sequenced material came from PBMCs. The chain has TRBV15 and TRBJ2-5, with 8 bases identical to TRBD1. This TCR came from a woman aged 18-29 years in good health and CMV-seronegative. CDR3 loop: CATSNGDRKDGWETQYF. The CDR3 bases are TGTGCCACCAGCAATGGGGACAGGAAGGATGGTTGGGAGACCCAGTACTTC. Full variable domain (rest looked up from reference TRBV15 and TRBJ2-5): DAMVIQNPRYQVTQFGKPVTLSCSQTLNHNVMYWYQQKSSQAPKLLFHYYDKDFNNEADTPDNFQSRRPNTSFCFLDIRSPGLGDTAMYLCATSNGDRKDGWETQYFGPGTRLLVL.